The 27 T cell receptor beta chains below all came from one sample that was sequenced in a study of human T cells and chemical hapten exposure. Time point of the sample: pre-sensitization, week 0. As to treatment: therapeutic diphenylcyclopropenone sensitization with weekly scalp DPC. TCRdb re-called the RACE reads through MiXCR, storing one row per CDR3 protein. The table includes 200,000 to 300,000 distinct CDR3 sequences, 8.6% detected once. Sequenced here: whole blood, sampled in connection with sensitization to the hapten diphenylcyclopropenone (DPC). All receptors come from a woman aged 35 to 49 with alopecia areata. Some clones in this sample may be carry-over from other donors' samples.

This clonotype was counted a few times. The gene calls are TRBV6-6 and TRBJ2-7, with 7 nucleotides matching TRBD1. The CDR3 has 15 residues. CDR1 and CDR2 from the germline V gene are MNHNY and SVGAGI (reference sequence). V shed 8 bases, J shed 4 bases, and the junction held 14 bases outside the gene matches. The CDR3 DNA reads as TGTGCCAGCTATAGGGACAGTGCGGTTTCTTACGAGCAGTACTTC. Its translation: CASYRDSAVSYEQYF.

To note about this clonotype: This CDR3 fails to terminate in the conserved phenylalanine or tryptophan, so it likely reflects a read error. This chain joins TRBV5-1 and TRBJ1-5, with 7 positions matching TRBD1. V lost 0 bases and J lost 3; bases outside the gene matches: 3. The CDR3 covers 15 residues. Germline V gene lookup returns CDR1 SGHRS and CDR2 YFSETQ. In nucleotides, the CDR3 is TGCGCCAGCAGCTTGGGACAGGGTTTCAATCAGCCCCAGCATTCT. Translating gives CASSLGQGFNQPQHS.

This clonotype was observed many times. Sequence at one end of the junction differs from germline and may be a read error. The V call is TRBV7-9, the J call TRBJ1-1; no reliable D call. The CDR3 covers 9 residues. Germline CDR1 is SEHNR and CDR2 is FQNEAQ (reference sequence). CDR3 loop: CASSFSSVF. The CDR3 nucleotides read TGTGCCAGCAGCTTCTCCAGCGTCTTT.

This clonotype has a handful of counts. The rearrangement joins TRBV11-1 to TRBJ2-7; the D gene is possibly TRBD2 (6 bases). The CDR3 covers 14 residues. Trimming pared 5 bases from V and 2 bases from J, leaving 13 bases between. CDR1 SGHAT and CDR2 FQDESV come from the germline V gene (reference sequence). CDR3 in amino acids: CASSTGTPTYEQYF. The CDR3 DNA follows: TGTGCCAGCAGCACCGGGACTCCAACCTACGAGCAGTACTTC.

This clonotype was recorded a few times. This chain links TRBV7-8 with TRBJ1-6; D is unresolved. The CDR3 contains 15 residues. Germline CDR1 and CDR2: SGHVS and FQNEAQ. V lost 1 base to trimming and J lost 4 bases, with 8 bases between them. CDR3 nucleotides: TGTGCCAGCAGCTTAGTAGGAGGGTATAATTCACCCCTCCACTTT. Translated: CASSLVGGYNSPLHF.

This clonotype was recorded many times. The chain employs TRBV3-1 and TRBJ2-5, with D perhaps TRBD2 (5 bases). The germline gives CDR1 LGHDT, CDR2 YNNKEL (reference sequence). Trimming removed 4 bases at V and 2 bases at J, with 11 bases between. There are 14 residues in the CDR3. CDR3 protein: CASSPGFLQETQYF. For the CDR3, the DNA is TGTGCCAGCAGCCCGGGATTCCTGCAAGAGACCCAGTACTTC.

The chain joins TRBV29-1 to TRBJ1-1, with 9 bases matching TRBD1. CDR3 size: 14 residues. Germline-derived CDR1 and CDR2 are SQVTM and ANQGSEA. The trim removed 4 bases at V and 5 bases at J, leaving 8 bases unmatched. The CDR3 loop is CSVGGQGGWTEAFF. The CDR3 region has the DNA TGCAGCGTTGGGGGACAGGGAGGCTGGACTGAAGCTTTCTTT.

The sample holds one count of this clonotype. One base away lies a much larger clone, so this may be a sequencing read error. This chain uses TRBV29-1 with TRBJ2-7; TRBD1 matches at 8 bases. CDR3 length: 13 residues. V lost 6 bases, J lost 6 bases, and 10 bases stayed unmatched. CDR1 SQVTM and CDR2 ANQGSEA come from the germline V gene. The CDR3 DNA follows: TGCAGCGTCCCTCGGCCAGGGGGCTGCGAGCAGTACTTC. It codes for CSVPRPGGCEQYF.

This chain uses TRBV4-1 with TRBJ2-2; possibly TRBD1 or TRBD2 for D (5 bases each). V was shortened by 5 bases and J by 5 bases, with 12 bases between the two germline ends. The CDR3 totals 14 residues. CDR1 is MGHRA, CDR2 YSYEKL, per germline. Here the CDR3 reads CASSNSEGTGELFF. The CDR3 DNA follows: TGCGCCAGCAGCAACAGTGAGGGGACCGGGGAGCTGTTTTTT.

In its sample, this clonotype was seen a few times. This sequence joins TRBV11-2 and TRBJ2-1; TRBD2 aligns across 10 bases. The CDR3 runs 14 residues. The germline V gene has CDR1 SGHAT and CDR2 FQNNGV. J gave up 5 bases and V 4 bases, and 2 bases lay outside the gene matches. In nucleotides, the CDR3 is TGTGCCAGCAGCTCGGGACTAGCGAACAATGAGCAGTTCTTC. Residues: CASSSGLANNEQFF.

The chain combines TRBV3-1 with TRBJ1-5, with D perhaps TRBD1 (5 bases). V was pared by 5 bases and J by 4 bases, with 15 bases between. There are 15 residues in the CDR3. The germline gives CDR1 LGHDT, CDR2 YNNKEL (reference sequence). CDR3 in DNA: TGTGCCAGCAGCAAGGGACTGACAGAGAATCAGCCCCAGCATTTT. It encodes CASSKGLTENQPQHF.

The sample holds many counts of this clonotype. The chain is built from TRBV6-4 and TRBJ2-2, with D unresolved. The CDR3 is 13 amino acids. Germline loops: CDR1 MRHNA, CDR2 SNTAGT. Deletions cut 3 bases from V and 7 bases from J, with 9 bases between. This chain's CDR3 is CASSEVEHGELFF. In DNA, the CDR3 is TGTGCCAGCAGTGAAGTAGAACACGGGGAGCTGTTTTTT.

This clonotype has a handful of counts. The V gene is TRBV28, the J gene TRBJ2-4, with D unresolved. This CDR3 has 13 amino acids. The V gene lost 7 bases and the J gene lost 0 bases, with 7 bases spanning the gap. CDR1 MDHEN and CDR2 SYDVKM come from the germline V gene. In DNA, the CDR3 is TGTGCCAGCACGGAGCGAGCCAAAAACATTCAGTACTTC. Amino acid sequence: CASTERAKNIQYF.

This clonotype was found many times. J is TRBJ2-5 and V is TRBV4-1; D might be TRBD2 (5 bases). Germline V CDR1 and CDR2: MGHRA, YSYEKL. Trimming removed 6 bases from V and 4 bases from J, with 15 bases in between. This CDR3 comprises 14 residues. This CDR3 reads CASRKAEGGETQYF. Here the CDR3 DNA reads TGCGCCAGCAGGAAGGCCGAGGGCGGAGAGACCCAGTACTTC.

In this sample, this clonotype turned up a few times. The chain joins TRBV5-1 to TRBJ2-5; 7 bases line up with TRBD2. Per germline, CDR1 SGHRS and CDR2 YFSETQ. The junction had 22 bases not matched to a gene; V was cut back by 7 bases and J by 7 bases. There are 17 residues in the CDR3. The DNA for the CDR3 is TGCGCCAGCCTCTCGCCGGGCGGGAGTGCGGCAAGTGGGACCCAGTACTTC. Amino acid sequence: CASLSPGGSAASGTQYF. The full variable domain, its missing parts supplied by reference TRBV5-1 and TRBJ2-5, is KAGVTQTPRYLIKTRGQQVTLSCSPISGHRSVSWYQQTPGQGLQFLFEYFSETQRNKGNFPGRFSGRQFSNSRSEMNVSTLELGDSALYLCASLSPGGSAASGTQYFGPGTRLLVL.

The sample holds a few counts of this clonotype. The gene calls are TRBV7-9 and TRBJ1-2, with D uncertain. The CDR3 extends over 14 amino acids. The V end was cut by 5 bases, the J end by 1 base, with 11 bases between. CDR1 SEHNR and CDR2 FQNEAQ come from the germline V gene (reference sequence). CDR3 sequence: CASSRMTYNYGYTF. DNA of the CDR3: TGTGCCAGCAGCCGGATGACATATAACTATGGCTACACCTTC.

This clonotype was picked up many times. V gene TRBV7-2 combines with J gene TRBJ1-2; D might be TRBD1 (5 bases). CDR3 size: 14 residues. CDR1 and CDR2 from the germline V gene are SGHTA and FQGNSA. V lost 3 bases and J lost 2, with 10 bases in between. CDR3 DNA sequence: TGTGCCAGCAGCTTGGGGCTTGGAAACTATGGCTACACCTTC. As protein: CASSLGLGNYGYTF.

This clonotype was detected only a few times. The chain carries TRBV7-9 and TRBJ1-1; D is unresolved. CDR1 SEHNR and CDR2 FQNEAQ come from the germline V gene (reference sequence). The CDR3 loop spans 15 amino acids. The germline V and J ends were trimmed by 0 bases and 0 bases, with 8 bases remaining between them. CDR3 nucleotides: TGTGCCAGCAGCTTAGCCGGGAGCCTGAACACTGAAGCTTTCTTT. Amino acid sequence: CASSLAGSLNTEAFF. Full variable domain (rest looked up from reference TRBV7-9 and TRBJ1-1): DTGVSQNPRHKITKRGQNVTFRCDPISEHNRLYWYRQTLGQGPEFLTYFQNEAQLEKSRLLSDRFSAERPKGSFSTLEIQRTEQGDSAMYLCASSLAGSLNTEAFFGQGTRLTVV.

This clonotype came up many times. The chain is built from TRBV24-1 and TRBJ1-1, with 7 bases matching TRBD1. The germline gives CDR1 KGHDR, CDR2 SFDVKD. The CDR3 is made up of 15 amino acids. V lost 9 bases, J lost 5 bases, and 14 bases stayed unmatched. The chain's CDR3 is CATRGNEGAGTEAFF. For the CDR3, the DNA is TGTGCCACCCGTGGGAACGAGGGGGCAGGGACTGAAGCTTTCTTT.

The gene calls are TRBV5-1 and TRBJ1-1, with unresolved D. Trimming shortened V by 4 bases and J by 1 base, and 8 bases separated the two germline ends. The CDR3 contains 13 residues. Germline-derived CDR1 and CDR2 are SGHRS and YFSETQ. Written as DNA, the CDR3 is TGCGCCAGCAGCGCGGACGAGAACACTGAAGCTTTCTTT. Its translation is CASSADENTEAFF.

The chain has TRBV28 and TRBJ2-7; TRBD2 matches at 11 bases. Looked up from germline, CDR1 is MDHEN and CDR2 is SYDVKM. The CDR3 loop spans 18 amino acids. The J segment lost 2 bases and the V segment lost 7 bases, leaving 16 bases of the junction unmatched. The CDR3 region is CASTLDYSGRAITYEQYF. The CDR3 region has the DNA TGTGCCAGCACCCTCGACTATAGCGGGAGGGCCATCACCTACGAGCAGTACTTC.

This clonotype was seen at least ten times. This chain uses TRBV28 with TRBJ2-3; no clear D. There are 12 residues in the CDR3. CDR1 MDHEN and CDR2 SYDVKM come from the germline V gene. V gave up 5 bases and J gave up 4 bases, with 7 bases separating them. This CDR3 is CASSPPADTQYF. CDR3 sequence (DNA): TGTGCCAGCAGTCCCCCCGCAGATACGCAGTATTTT.

This rearrangement joins TRBV24-1 to TRBJ2-3; D gene uncertain. Trimming left V 1 base short and J 6 bases short, with 4 bases between. Germline CDR1 and CDR2: KGHDR and SFDVKD. The CDR3 loop spans 12 amino acids. The CDR3 protein is CATSDFGDTQYF. In nucleotides, the CDR3 is TGTGCCACCAGTGATTTCGGGGATACGCAGTATTTT.

This clonotype showed up just a few times. The chain links TRBV7-9 to TRBJ1-1, with 7 nucleotides matching TRBD1. CDR1 is SEHNR and CDR2 is FQNEAQ in the germline V gene (reference sequence). V lost 6 bases, J lost 7 bases, and 5 bases stayed unmatched. The CDR3 has 12 residues. As DNA, the CDR3 is TGTGCCAGCAGGCCAGGACAGGTTGAAGCTTTCTTT. Translated, it gives CASRPGQVEAFF.

This chain joins TRBV28 and TRBJ1-2, with D uncertain. CDR1 is MDHEN, CDR2 SYDVKM, per germline. With 7 bases removed from V and 3 bases from J, the gap between germline ends came to 9 bases. There are 12 residues in the CDR3. In DNA form, the CDR3 reads TGTGCCAGCATGGGAGGTTACTATGGCTACACCTTC. It translates to CASMGGYYGYTF.

The chain links TRBV6-2 or TRBV6-3 to TRBJ2-1, with D hard to call. CDR3 size: 14 residues. Trimming cost V 6 bases and J 6 bases, with 15 bases left between them. Germline CDR1 MNHEY, CDR2 SVGEGT. The CDR3: CASRASLRGNEQFF. As DNA, the CDR3 is TGTGCCAGCAGGGCGTCGCTCCGAGGCAATGAGCAGTTCTTC.

The rearrangement uses TRBV3-1 and TRBJ2-2; 9 bases are a match to TRBD2. The CDR3 runs to 14 residues. Germline lookup yields CDR1 LGHDT and CDR2 YNNKEL (reference sequence). Trimming removed 6 bases from V and 6 bases from J; junction bases left unmatched: 5. The CDR3 reads CASSRLAGPGELFF. CDR3 in DNA: TGTGCCAGCAGTCGGCTAGCGGGACCCGGGGAGCTGTTTTTT.